Sequencing of this T cell receptor (beta chain) was carried out in a study of vaccination effects on CD4 cells after COVID-19. CDR1 SGHVS and CDR2 FQNEAQ come from the germline V gene. Trimming cost V 1 base and J 4 bases; bases outside gene matches: 3. This CDR3 region has 16 residues. Study observations and caveats: The study got few convalescent patients and did not collect any early post-infection timepoints.

For this clone: As yet, its antigen is unknown.

Clones were sequenced by immunoSEQ multiplex PCR, and TCRdb holds only the in-frame ones, with some missing. The sample lists 25,000 to 35,000 clones; about 80% were seen once. Viral peptide pools were used in the ViraFEST assay to expand antigen-specific CD4+ T cells, and sequencing came afterward. Investigators separated out CD4+ T cells once around 9 days of culture had passed. The vaccine recipients had no prior SARS-CoV-2 infection, with negative nucleocapsid antibodies. Cells had half their medium changed to IL-2 medium on days 3 and 7. The chain employs TRBV7-8 and TRBJ2-1; 11 nucleotides agree with TRBD2. Material: CD4+ T cells from PBMCs cultured with SARS-CoV-2 spike peptides, obtained before COVID-19 vaccination. This receptor was taken from a human donor who received a COVID-19 vaccine. The CDR3 nucleotides are TGTGCCAGCAGCTTAGAACTAGCGGGGGCATACAATGAGCAGTTCTTC. It is translated as CASSLELAGAYNEQFF.